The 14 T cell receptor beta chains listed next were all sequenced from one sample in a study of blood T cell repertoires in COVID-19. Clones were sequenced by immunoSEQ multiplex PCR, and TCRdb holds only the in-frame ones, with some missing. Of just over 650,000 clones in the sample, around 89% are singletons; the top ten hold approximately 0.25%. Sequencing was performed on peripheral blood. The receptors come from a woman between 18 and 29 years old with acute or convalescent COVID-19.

The CDR3 here is CASRRTGVNTEAFF. The CDR3, as DNA: TGTGCCAGCAGGCGGACAGGGGTGAACACTGAAGCTTTCTTT. The rearrangement links TRBV2 to TRBJ1-1; TRBD1 agrees at 9 bases. This CDR3 region has 14 residues. The germline gives CDR1 SNHLY, CDR2 FYNNEI. V lost 6 bases, J lost 0 bases, and 2 bases stayed unmatched.

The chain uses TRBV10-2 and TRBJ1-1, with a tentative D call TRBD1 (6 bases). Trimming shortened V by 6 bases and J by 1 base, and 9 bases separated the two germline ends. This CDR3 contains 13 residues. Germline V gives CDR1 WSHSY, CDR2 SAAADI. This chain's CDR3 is CASRVQGNTEAFF. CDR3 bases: TGCGCCAGCAGAGTACAGGGGAACACTGAAGCTTTCTTT.

The CDR3 coding sequence is TGTGCCAGCAGTTGGGCAGTGAATAATTCACCCCTCCACTTT. Residues: CASSWAVNNSPLHF. The chain recombines TRBV6-5 with TRBJ1-6; D is undetermined. This CDR3 region has 14 residues. The V end was cut by 4 bases, the J end by 5 bases, with 9 bases between. Germline V gene sequence: CDR1 MNHEY, CDR2 SVGAGI.

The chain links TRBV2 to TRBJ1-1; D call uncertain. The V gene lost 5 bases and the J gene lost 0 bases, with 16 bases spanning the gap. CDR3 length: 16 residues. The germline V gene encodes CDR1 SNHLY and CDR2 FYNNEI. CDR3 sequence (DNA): TGTGCCAGCAGTAATTCCGGGAGCTACATGAACACTGAAGCTTTCTTT. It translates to CASSNSGSYMNTEAFF.

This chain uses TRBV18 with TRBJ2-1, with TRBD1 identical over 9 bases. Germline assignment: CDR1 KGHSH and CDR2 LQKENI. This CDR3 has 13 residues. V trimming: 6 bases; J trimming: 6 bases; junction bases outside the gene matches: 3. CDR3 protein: CASSLDRGNEQFF. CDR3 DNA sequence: TGTGCCAGCTCCCTGGACAGGGGCAATGAGCAGTTCTTC.

The CDR3 loop reads CASSLRGFQETQYF. For the CDR3, the DNA is TGTGCCAGCAGCTTAAGGGGATTCCAAGAGACCCAGTACTTC. The chain couples TRBV11-3 to TRBJ2-5, with D perhaps TRBD1 (5 bases). Trimming stripped 2 bases from V and 1 base from J, with 8 bases between. Germline CDR1 SGHNT, CDR2 YENEEA. This CDR3 contains 14 residues.

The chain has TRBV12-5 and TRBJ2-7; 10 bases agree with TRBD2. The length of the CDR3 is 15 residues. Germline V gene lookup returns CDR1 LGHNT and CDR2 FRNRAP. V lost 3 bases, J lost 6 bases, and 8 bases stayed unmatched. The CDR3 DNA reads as TGTGCTAGTGGTTTCTCCCCTAGCGGGGGACTCGAGCAGTACTTC. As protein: CASGFSPSGGLEQYF.

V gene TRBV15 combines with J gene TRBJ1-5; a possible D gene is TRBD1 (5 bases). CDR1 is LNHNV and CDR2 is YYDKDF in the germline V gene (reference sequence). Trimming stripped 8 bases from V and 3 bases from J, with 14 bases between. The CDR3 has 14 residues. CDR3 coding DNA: TGTGCCACCGGCCGACGGGGGGTCAATCAGCCCCAGCATTTT. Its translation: CATGRRGVNQPQHF.

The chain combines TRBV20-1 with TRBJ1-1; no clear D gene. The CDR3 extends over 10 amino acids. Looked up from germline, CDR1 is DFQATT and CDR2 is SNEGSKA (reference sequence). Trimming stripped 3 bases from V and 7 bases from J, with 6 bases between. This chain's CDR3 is CSARVGEAFF. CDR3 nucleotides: TGCAGTGCTAGGGTCGGTGAAGCTTTCTTT.

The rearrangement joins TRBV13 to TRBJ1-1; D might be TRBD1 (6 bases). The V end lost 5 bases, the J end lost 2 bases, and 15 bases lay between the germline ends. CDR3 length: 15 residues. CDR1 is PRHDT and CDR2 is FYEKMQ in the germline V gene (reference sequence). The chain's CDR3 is CASSLPGGANTEAFF. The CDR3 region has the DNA TGTGCCAGCAGCCTCCCCGGGGGGGCCAACACTGAAGCTTTCTTT.

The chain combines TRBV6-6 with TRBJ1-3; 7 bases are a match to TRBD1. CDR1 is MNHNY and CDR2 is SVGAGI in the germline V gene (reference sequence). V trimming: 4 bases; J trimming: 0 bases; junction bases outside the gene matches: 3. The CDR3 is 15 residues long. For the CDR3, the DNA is TGTGCCAGCAGTTCGACAGGGAACTCTGGAAACACCATATATTTT. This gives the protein CASSSTGNSGNTIYF.

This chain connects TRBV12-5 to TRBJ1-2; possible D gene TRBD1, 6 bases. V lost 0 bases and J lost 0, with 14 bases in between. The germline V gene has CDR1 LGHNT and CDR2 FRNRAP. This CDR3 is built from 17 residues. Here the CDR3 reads CASGLVLGAQANYGYTF. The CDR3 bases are TGTGCTAGTGGTTTGGTATTGGGGGCCCAAGCTAACTATGGCTACACCTTC.

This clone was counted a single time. The CDR3 spells CASSGGTEAFF. The CDR3 region has the DNA TGTGCCAGCTCCGGGGGCACTGAAGCTTTCTTT. The chain couples TRBV18 to TRBJ1-1, with a tentative D call TRBD1 (5 bases). Trimming removed 6 bases at V and 4 bases at J, with 6 bases between. This CDR3 has 11 amino acids. Per germline, CDR1 KGHSH and CDR2 LQKENI.

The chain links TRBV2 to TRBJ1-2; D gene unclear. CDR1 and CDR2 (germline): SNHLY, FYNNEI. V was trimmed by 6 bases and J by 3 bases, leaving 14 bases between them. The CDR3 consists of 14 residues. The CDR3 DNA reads TGTGCCAGCAGGGCGTCTAGTCTTGACTATGGCTACACCTTC. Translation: CASRASSLDYGYTF. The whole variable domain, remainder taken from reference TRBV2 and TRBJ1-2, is EPEVTQTPSHQVTQMGQEVILRCVPISNHLYFYWYRQILGQKVEFLVSFYNNEISEKSEIFDDQFSVERPDGSNFTLKIRSTKLEDSAMYFCASRASSLDYGYTFGSGTRLTVV.